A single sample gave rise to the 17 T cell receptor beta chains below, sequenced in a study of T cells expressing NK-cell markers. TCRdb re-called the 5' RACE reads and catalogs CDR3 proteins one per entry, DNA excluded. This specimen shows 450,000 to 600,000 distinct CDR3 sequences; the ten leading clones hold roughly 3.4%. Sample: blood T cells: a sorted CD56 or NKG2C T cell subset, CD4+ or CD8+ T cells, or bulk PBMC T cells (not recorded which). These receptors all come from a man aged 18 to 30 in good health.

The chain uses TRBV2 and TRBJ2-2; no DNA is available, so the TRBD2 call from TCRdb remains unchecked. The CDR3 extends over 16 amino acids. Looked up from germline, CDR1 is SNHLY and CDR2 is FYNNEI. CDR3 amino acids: CASSGGLAGITGELFF. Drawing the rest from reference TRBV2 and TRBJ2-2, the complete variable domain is EPEVTQTPSHQVTQMGQEVILRCVPISNHLYFYWYRQILGQKVEFLVSFYNNEISEKSEIFDDQFSVERPDGSNFTLKIRSTKLEDSAMYFCASSGGLAGITGELFFGEGSRLTVL.

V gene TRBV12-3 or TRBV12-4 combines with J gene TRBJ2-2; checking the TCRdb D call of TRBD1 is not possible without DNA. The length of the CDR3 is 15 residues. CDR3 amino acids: CASRDVQGYTGELFF.

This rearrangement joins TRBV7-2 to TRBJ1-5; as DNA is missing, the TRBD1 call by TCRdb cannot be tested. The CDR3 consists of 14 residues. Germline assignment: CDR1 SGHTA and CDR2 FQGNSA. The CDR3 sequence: CASSLSGRDQPQHF.

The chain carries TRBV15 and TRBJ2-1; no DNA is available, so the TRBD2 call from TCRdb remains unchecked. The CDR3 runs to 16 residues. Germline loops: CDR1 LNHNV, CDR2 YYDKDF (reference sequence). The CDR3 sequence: CATSGASGSSFNEQFF.

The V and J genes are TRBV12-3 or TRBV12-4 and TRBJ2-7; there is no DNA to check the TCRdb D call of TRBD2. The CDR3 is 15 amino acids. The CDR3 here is CASSPPAGVNYEQYF.

This chain's CDR3 is CASSHGTQREESSYEQYF. The chain carries TRBV7-8 and TRBJ2-7; TCRdb's D gene call, TRBD2, goes unchecked for lack of DNA. The CDR3 loop spans 18 amino acids. Germline values: CDR1 SGHVS, CDR2 FQNEAQ.

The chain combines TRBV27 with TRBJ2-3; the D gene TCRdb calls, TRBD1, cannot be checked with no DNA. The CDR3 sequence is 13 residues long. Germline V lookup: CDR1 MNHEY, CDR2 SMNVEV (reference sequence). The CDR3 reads CASSYRGLDTQYF.

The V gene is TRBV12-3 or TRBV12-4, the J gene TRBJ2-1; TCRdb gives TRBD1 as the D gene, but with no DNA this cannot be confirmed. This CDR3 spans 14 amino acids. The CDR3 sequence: CASSLGGYYNEQFF.

The CDR3 sequence: CASSRRAGDEVDEQFF. V is TRBV4-2 and J is TRBJ2-1; TCRdb outputs TRBD2, but without DNA this stays unchecked. CDR1 and CDR2 from the germline V gene are LGHNA and YNFKEQ. CDR3 length: 16 residues.

The CDR3 loop reads CASSQGAGYGYTF. The V gene is TRBV6-2 or TRBV6-3, the J gene TRBJ1-2; TCRdb picks TRBD1, but there is no DNA to check that call. Germline CDR1 is MNHEY and CDR2 is SVGEGT. The length of the CDR3 is 13 residues.

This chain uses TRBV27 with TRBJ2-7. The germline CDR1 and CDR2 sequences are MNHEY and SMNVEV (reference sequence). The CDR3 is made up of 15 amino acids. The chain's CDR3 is CASSLDVKSSYEQYF.

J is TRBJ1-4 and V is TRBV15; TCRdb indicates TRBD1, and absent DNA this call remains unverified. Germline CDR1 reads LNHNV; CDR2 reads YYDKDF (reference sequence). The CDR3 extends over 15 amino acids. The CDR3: CATSPSGTENEKLFF.

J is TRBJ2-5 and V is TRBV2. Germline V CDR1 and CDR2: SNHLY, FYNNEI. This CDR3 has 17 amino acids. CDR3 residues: CASSGPYRILIQETQYF. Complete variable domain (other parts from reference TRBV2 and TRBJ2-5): EPEVTQTPSHQVTQMGQEVILRCVPISNHLYFYWYRQILGQKVEFLVSFYNNEISEKSEIFDDQFSVERPDGSNFTLKIRSTKLEDSAMYFCASSGPYRILIQETQYFGPGTRLLVL.

CDR3 amino acids: CASSLDRDSNYNEQFF. This chain connects TRBV7-2 to TRBJ2-1. In germline, CDR1 is SGHTA, CDR2 FQGNSA. This CDR3 has 16 residues.

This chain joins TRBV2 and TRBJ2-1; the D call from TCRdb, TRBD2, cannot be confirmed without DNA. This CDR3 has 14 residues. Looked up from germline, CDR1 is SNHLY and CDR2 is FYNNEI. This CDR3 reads CASRPGLAINEQFF.

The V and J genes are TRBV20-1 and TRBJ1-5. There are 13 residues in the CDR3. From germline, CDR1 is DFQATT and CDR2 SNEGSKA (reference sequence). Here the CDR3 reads CSARESKNQPQHF.

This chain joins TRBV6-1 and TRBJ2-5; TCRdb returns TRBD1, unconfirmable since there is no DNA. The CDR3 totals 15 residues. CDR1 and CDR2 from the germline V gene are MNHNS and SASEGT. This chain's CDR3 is CASSETFSGQGIQYF.